The present TCR beta chain was sequenced within a study of radiotherapy plus CTLA-4 blockade in lung cancer. Whole-study results and caveats: Some TCR clones had been derived from tumors. These clones expanded in peripheral blood after radiotherapy plus ipilimumab.

Produced via immunoSEQ multiplex PCR; TCRdb's table is partial and in-frame only. Among around 45,000 clones listed, approximately 67% were seen once. This clone was seen only a few times. The target antigen is unknown. The CDR3 is 14 residues long. V dropped 3 bases and J dropped 11 bases, with 19 bases sitting between them. In germline, CDR1 is LGHNA, CDR2 YNFKEQ. The sequence was collected from a human donor with non-small cell lung cancer who had a partial response to radiotherapy plus ipilimumab. The rearrangement uses TRBV4-2 and TRBJ1-1; maybe TRBD1 (6 bases). Sequencing used peripheral blood, obtained from a patient treated with radiotherapy plus ipilimumab. The CDR3 sequence is CASSQAGGRDWAFF. The CDR3 bases are TGTGCCAGCAGCCAGGCGGGGGGCCGTGATTGGGCTTTCTTT.